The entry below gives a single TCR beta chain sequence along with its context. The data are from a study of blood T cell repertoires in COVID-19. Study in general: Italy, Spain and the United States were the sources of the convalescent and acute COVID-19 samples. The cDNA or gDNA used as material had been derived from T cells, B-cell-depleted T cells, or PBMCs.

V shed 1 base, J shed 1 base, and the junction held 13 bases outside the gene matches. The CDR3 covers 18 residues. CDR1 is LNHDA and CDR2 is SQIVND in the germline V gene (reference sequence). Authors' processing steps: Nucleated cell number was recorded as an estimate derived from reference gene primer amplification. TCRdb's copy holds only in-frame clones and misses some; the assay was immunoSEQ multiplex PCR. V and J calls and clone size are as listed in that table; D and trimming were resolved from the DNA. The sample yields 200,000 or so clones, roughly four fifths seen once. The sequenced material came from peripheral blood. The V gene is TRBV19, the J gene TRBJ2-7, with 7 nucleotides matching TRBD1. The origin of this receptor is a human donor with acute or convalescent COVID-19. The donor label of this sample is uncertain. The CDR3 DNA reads TGTGCCAGTAGTATAGTAGGAGCGGAAAGGGGGCCTTCCTACGAGCAGTACTTC. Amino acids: CASSIVGAERGPSYEQYF.